One and the same sample provided the 29 T cell receptor beta chains below, sequenced in a study of post-analysis software for immune sequencing data (dated by TCRdb to the mid-2010s). Libraries were made using PCR. The reads were generated on an Illumina HiSeq 2500. Unique molecular identifiers were incorporated into TCR beta cDNA libraries to reduce PCR and sequencing biases. The public reads were reanalyzed by TCRdb: fastp trimming at Q25, MiXCR alignment, in-frame beta chains only. Under each unique CDR3 protein, matching rows form one entry showing the most common genes and DNA. The sample records 400,000 to 500,000 distinct CDR3 sequences, 35% to 45% of which are singletons. The ten largest clones represent 7.6% of the sample. Broader findings and caveats from the paper: Patients showed significantly higher frequencies than controls for five TRBV segments, among them TRBV5-6, TRBV5-1 and TRBV20-1.

Their antigen targets remain unknown. Sample: blood. These receptors were obtained from a girl aged 2-10 years with multiple sclerosis.

The chain couples TRBV6-6 to TRBJ2-1; 16 positions agree with TRBD2. The CDR3 runs to 17 residues. In germline, CDR1 is MNHNY, CDR2 SVGAGI (reference sequence). V was pared by 2 bases and J by 5 bases, with 3 bases of the junction left unmatched. DNA of the CDR3: TGTGCCAGCAGTTACCGGGGACTAGCGGGGGGGCACAATGAGCAGTTCTTC. It is translated as CASSYRGLAGGHNEQFF.

The count of this clonotype is one. The chain joins TRBV29-1 to TRBJ1-2, with 9 bases matching TRBD1. This CDR3 is 14 amino acids long. V lost 7 bases, J lost 4 bases, and 10 bases stayed unmatched. The germline V gene encodes CDR1 SQVTM and CDR2 ANQGSEA. The CDR3 here is CSAVTGGSSYGYTF. The CDR3 DNA follows: TGCAGCGCAGTGACAGGGGGAAGTAGCTATGGCTACACCTTC.

The genes are TRBV12-3 or TRBV12-4 and TRBJ2-1; D is undetermined. CDR3 length: 14 residues. Trimming pared 6 bases from V and 4 bases from J, leaving 13 bases between. CDR3 residues: CASREHNTYNEQFF. DNA for the CDR3: TGTGCCAGCAGGGAGCACAATACGTACAATGAGCAGTTCTTC.

This clonotype was observed a few times. The chain joins TRBV28 to TRBJ2-1; D is perhaps TRBD2 (5 bases). The germline V gene has CDR1 MDHEN and CDR2 SYDVKM. Trimming pared 5 bases from V and 3 bases from J, leaving 17 bases between. This CDR3 is 16 amino acids long. This chain's CDR3 is CASSPGIGSLYNEQFF. The CDR3 coding sequence is TGTGCCAGCAGTCCGGGGATCGGTTCACTCTACAATGAGCAGTTCTTC.

The chain employs TRBV29-1 and TRBJ2-7; D call uncertain. Looked up from germline, CDR1 is SQVTM and CDR2 is ANQGSEA. CDR3 size: 12 residues. V gave up 6 bases and J gave up 1 base, with 10 bases separating them. The CDR3 nucleotides read TGCAGCGTCAAAGGCAATTCCTACGAGCAGTACTTC. Protein product: CSVKGNSYEQYF.

The chain employs TRBV4-1 and TRBJ2-3; 9 bases map to TRBD2. CDR1 is MGHRA, CDR2 YSYEKL, per germline. The CDR3 loop spans 13 amino acids. J gave up 5 bases and V 8 bases, and 5 bases lay outside the gene matches. CDR3 in amino acids: CASARLAVDTQYF. The CDR3 region has the DNA TGCGCCAGCGCCCGACTAGCGGTAGATACGCAGTATTTT.

This chain connects TRBV7-2 to TRBJ2-5; either TRBD1 or TRBD2 may supply D (6 bases each). Trimming cost V 1 base and J 2 bases, with 14 bases left between them. This CDR3 is 16 amino acids long. The V gene's germline CDR1 is SGHTA and CDR2 FQGNSA. This CDR3 is CASSLGPGGPQETQYF. The CDR3 DNA sequence: TGTGCCAGCAGCTTAGGTCCCGGGGGCCCACAAGAGACCCAGTACTTC.

V is TRBV27 and J is TRBJ1-1, with a tentative D call TRBD1 (5 bases). There are 12 residues in the CDR3. CDR1 is MNHEY and CDR2 is SMNVEV in the germline V gene (reference sequence). The germline V and J ends were trimmed by 9 bases and 4 bases, with 12 bases remaining between them. The CDR3 here is CASRQGFTEAFF. As DNA, the CDR3 is TGTGCCAGTCGCCAGGGTTTCACTGAAGCTTTCTTT.

The V and J genes are TRBV7-2 and TRBJ1-1; perhaps TRBD1 as D (6 bases). CDR3 length equals 15 residues. Trimming shortened V by 4 bases and J by 4 bases, and 16 bases separated the two germline ends. Germline V CDR1 and CDR2: SGHTA, FQGNSA. The CDR3 sequence is CASSSMGHGLTEAFF. The CDR3 DNA is TGTGCCAGCAGCTCTATGGGACACGGACTCACTGAAGCTTTCTTT.

This clonotype appeared once. A junction boundary mismatches the germline segment, possibly from a read error. J is TRBJ1-5 and V is TRBV12-3 or TRBV12-4; D is unclear. This CDR3 is built from 18 residues. The CDR3 region is CTSSQSYGIQRGNQPQHF. CDR3 bases: TGTACCAGCAGCCAGAGTTACGGCATACAAAGGGGCAATCAGCCCCAGCATTTT.

This sequence joins TRBV6-2 or TRBV6-3 and TRBJ1-1; D gene unclear. CDR3 size: 13 residues. Germline CDR1 reads MNHEY; CDR2 reads SVGEGT. V lost 8 bases and J 0 bases, leaving 10 bases between the germline ends. DNA of the CDR3: TGTGCCAGCTGTTCGGACTTGAACACTGAAGCTTTCTTT. This translates into CASCSDLNTEAFF.

The V call is TRBV6-1, the J call TRBJ1-5, with 12 bases aligning to TRBD1. Germline CDR1 reads MNHNS; CDR2 reads SASEGT. The CDR3 is 17 residues long. V was pared by 3 bases and J by 7 bases, with 10 bases of the junction left unmatched. The CDR3, as DNA: TGTGCCAGCAGTGACTTCACGGGGACAGGGGGCGACCAGCCCCAGCATTTT. Translation gives CASSDFTGTGGDQPQHF.

This clonotype was observed a handful of times. V gene TRBV5-1 combines with J gene TRBJ2-1, with 7 bases identical to TRBD1. With V trimmed by 0 bases and J by 10 bases, 10 bases remained unmatched. The germline CDR1 and CDR2 sequences are SGHRS and YFSETQ. The CDR3 totals 15 residues. The CDR3 reads CASSLALDDREEQFF. The CDR3 DNA reads TGCGCCAGCAGCTTGGCTCTGGACGACAGGGAAGAGCAGTTCTTC.

The table lists this clonotype with a few counts. The CDR3 here is CASSTDYTDTQYF. In nucleotides, the CDR3 is TGTGCCAGCAGCACAGACTACACAGATACGCAGTATTTT. The rearrangement joins TRBV6-9 to TRBJ2-3, with D possibly being TRBD2 (5 bases). The V end was cut by 6 bases, the J end by 2 bases, with 9 bases between. Germline loops: CDR1 MNHGY, CDR2 SVAAGI. This CDR3 region has 13 residues.

There are a few counts of this clonotype. The rearrangement links TRBV20-1 to TRBJ2-7; D uncertain. This CDR3 has 13 amino acids. Per the germline V gene, CDR1 is DFQATT and CDR2 is SNEGSKA (reference sequence). V lost 8 bases and J 0 bases, leaving 14 bases between the germline ends. The CDR3 protein is CSIRDSSSYEQYF. CDR3 bases: TGCAGTATACGAGACTCCAGCTCCTACGAGCAGTACTTC.

This clonotype is classed as medium-sized (0.01 to 0.1%). The chain combines TRBV5-1 with TRBJ2-7; perhaps D is TRBD1 or TRBD2 (5 bases each). Germline CDR1 reads SGHRS; CDR2 reads YFSETQ. V was pared by 4 bases and J by 0 bases, with 14 bases between. The CDR3 spans 15 residues. This chain's CDR3 is CASSIRDGSSYEQYF. CDR3 in DNA: TGCGCCAGCAGCATACGGGACGGAAGCTCCTACGAGCAGTACTTC.

The chain links TRBV10-3 to TRBJ1-1; a possible D gene is TRBD1 (6 bases). The CDR3 has 13 amino acids. CDR1 and CDR2 from the germline V gene are ENHRY and SYGVKD. Trimming cost V 6 bases and J 10 bases, with 18 bases left between them. As DNA, the CDR3 is TGTGCCATCAGCCCCGGGGGCGCGGGCGGAGCTTTCTTT. It yields the protein CAISPGGAGGAFF.

J is TRBJ1-2 and V is TRBV5-6, with TRBD1 matching 8 bases. The trim removed 5 bases at V and 7 bases at J, leaving 7 bases unmatched. Germline CDR1 is SGHDT and CDR2 is YYEEEE. The CDR3 is made up of 13 amino acids. This CDR3 is CASSLRGLSGYTF. The CDR3 DNA is TGTGCCAGCAGTCTCAGGGGGCTTAGTGGCTACACCTTC.

The chain carries TRBV12-3 or TRBV12-4 and TRBJ1-1; unclear D gene. The CDR3 has 14 amino acids. V dropped 4 bases and J dropped 4 bases, with 13 bases sitting between them. CDR3 DNA: TGTGCCAGCAGTTATCGGGAGGGCTCCACTGAAGCTTTCTTT. Protein product: CASSYREGSTEAFF.

The genes are TRBV5-1 and TRBJ2-5; the match to TRBD2 covers 8 bases. V lost 0 bases, J lost 1 base, and 5 bases stayed unmatched. The V gene's germline CDR1 is SGHRS and CDR2 YFSETQ. The CDR3 loop spans 16 amino acids. The CDR3: CASSLVMTSVQETQYF. The CDR3 DNA follows: TGCGCCAGCAGCTTGGTTATGACTAGCGTCCAAGAGACCCAGTACTTC.

The CDR3 region has the DNA TGTGCCAGCAGTTTGGAAGGGGGCGCGGGAGAGACCCAGTACTTC. Its translation is CASSLEGGAGETQYF. The genes are TRBV28 and TRBJ2-5; 7 nucleotides agree with TRBD1. Losses at the gene ends were 3 bases for V and 4 bases for J; bases not matched to a gene: 8. The CDR3 is made up of 15 amino acids. The germline CDR1 and CDR2 sequences are MDHEN and SYDVKM.

This clonotype turned up a few times. The J gene is TRBJ2-5, the V gene TRBV7-9; 9 bases map to TRBD1. The CDR3 loop spans 15 amino acids. Germline-derived CDR1 and CDR2 are SEHNR and FQNEAQ (reference sequence). V shed 5 bases and J 2 bases; nucleotides not matched to a gene: 6. CDR3 DNA sequence: TGTGCCAGCAGCCCGGGGACAGGGATTCAAGAGACCCAGTACTTC. Its protein product is CASSPGTGIQETQYF. Full variable domain (missing parts from reference TRBV7-9 and TRBJ2-5): DTGVSQNPRHKITKRGQNVTFRCDPISEHNRLYWYRQTLGQGPEFLTYFQNEAQLEKSRLLSDRFSAERPKGSFSTLEIQRTEQGDSAMYLCASSPGTGIQETQYFGPGTRLLVL.

The chain carries TRBV7-2 and TRBJ2-4; TRBD2 agrees at 8 bases. The last part of the DNA fits TRBJ2-7 better; the J call may be wrong. The CDR3 has 14 residues. The germline gives CDR1 SGHTA, CDR2 FQGNSA. CDR3 region: CASSPLAGRYEQYF. The DNA for the CDR3 is TGTGCCAGCAGCCCATTAGCGGGACGCTACGAGCAGTACTTC.

This clonotype has only a few counts. The chain carries TRBV4-1 and TRBJ2-7; 9 nucleotides agree with TRBD1. Trimming cost V 3 bases and J 2 bases; bases outside gene matches: 5. This CDR3 region has 15 residues. Germline V gives CDR1 MGHRA, CDR2 YSYEKL. In DNA, the CDR3 is TGCGCCAGCAGCCATCCCGGGACAGGGACCTACGAGCAGTACTTC. Amino acids: CASSHPGTGTYEQYF.

This clonotype has ten or more counts. The chain links TRBV12-3 or TRBV12-4 to TRBJ2-6; D is perhaps TRBD1 or TRBD2 (5 bases each). V was cut by 6 bases and J by 1 base, with 10 bases left in between. The length of the CDR3 is 15 residues. The CDR3 spells CASSLRGSGANVLTF. The CDR3 coding sequence is TGTGCCAGCAGCCTGAGGGGATCTGGGGCCAACGTCCTGACTTTC.

V and J are TRBV7-6 and TRBJ2-1, with 10 positions matching TRBD2. The CDR3 contains 17 residues. Germline CDR1 and CDR2: SGHVS and FNYEAQ. Trimming at V came to 6 bases and at J to 7 bases, leaving 15 bases not matched to a gene. CDR3 nucleotides: TGTGCCAGCAGTCGACAACCGGGACTAGCGATGGGAAATGAGCAGTTCTTC. The encoded protein is CASSRQPGLAMGNEQFF.

The chain uses TRBV12-3 or TRBV12-4 and TRBJ2-1; weak D call: TRBD1 (5 bases). The CDR3 covers 14 residues. Trimming pared 8 bases from V and 6 bases from J, leaving 17 bases between. Written as DNA, the CDR3 is TGTGCCAGCGGGCTCCAGGGAATCCGCAATGAGCAGTTCTTC. It encodes CASGLQGIRNEQFF.

The count of this clonotype is one. The chain links TRBV7-7 to TRBJ2-5; perhaps TRBD1 as D (6 bases). Trimming removed 5 bases from V and 4 bases from J, with 20 bases in between. The CDR3 consists of 16 residues. The germline V gene has CDR1 SSHAT and CDR2 FNYEAQ (reference sequence). The CDR3 bases are TGTGCCAGCAGCCCCGGTTTACAGGGATCCCCAGAGACCCAGTACTTC. Residues: CASSPGLQGSPETQYF.

The chain combines TRBV29-1 with TRBJ2-5; a weak D match, TRBD2 (6 bases). The CDR3 is made up of 14 amino acids. V dropped 7 bases and J dropped 4 bases, with 19 bases sitting between them. Germline V gene lookup returns CDR1 SQVTM and CDR2 ANQGSEA. The chain's CDR3 is CSAPPSGVGETQYF. In DNA, the CDR3 is TGCAGCGCTCCGCCGTCGGGGGTTGGAGAGACCCAGTACTTC.